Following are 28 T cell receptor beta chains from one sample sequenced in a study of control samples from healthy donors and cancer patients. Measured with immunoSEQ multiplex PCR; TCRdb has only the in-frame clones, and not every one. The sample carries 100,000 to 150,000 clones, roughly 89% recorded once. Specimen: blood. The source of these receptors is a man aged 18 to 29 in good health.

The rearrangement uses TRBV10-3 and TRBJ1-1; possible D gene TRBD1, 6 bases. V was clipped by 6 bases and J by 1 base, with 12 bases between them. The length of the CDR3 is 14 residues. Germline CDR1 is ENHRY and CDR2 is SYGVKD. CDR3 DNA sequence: TGTGCCATCAGCGACCGACAGGAGAACACTGAAGCTTTCTTT. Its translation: CAISDRQENTEAFF.

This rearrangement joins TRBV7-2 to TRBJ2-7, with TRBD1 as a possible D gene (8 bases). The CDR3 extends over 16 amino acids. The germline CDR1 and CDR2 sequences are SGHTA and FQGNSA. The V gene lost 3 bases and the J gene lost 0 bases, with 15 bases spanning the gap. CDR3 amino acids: CASSFRGRGSSYEQYF. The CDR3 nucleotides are TGTGCCAGCAGCTTCAGGGGGCGGGGGAGCTCCTACGAGCAGTACTTC.

The CDR3 sequence: CASTPQGRDYGYTF. In DNA form, the CDR3 reads TGTGCCAGTACTCCACAGGGGAGGGACTATGGCTACACCTTC. V gene TRBV19 combines with J gene TRBJ1-2; TRBD1 matches 7 bases. This CDR3 region has 14 residues. CDR1 is LNHDA, CDR2 SQIVND, per germline (reference sequence). Trimming removed 7 bases from V and 3 bases from J; junction bases left unmatched: 8.

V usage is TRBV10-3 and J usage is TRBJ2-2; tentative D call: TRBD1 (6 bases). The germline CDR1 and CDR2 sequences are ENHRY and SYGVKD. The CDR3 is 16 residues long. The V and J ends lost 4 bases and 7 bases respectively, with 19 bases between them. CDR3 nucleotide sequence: TGTGCCATCAGTGCCAATCCGGGACAAGGTGGCGGGGAGCTGTTTTTT. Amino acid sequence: CAISANPGQGGGELFF.

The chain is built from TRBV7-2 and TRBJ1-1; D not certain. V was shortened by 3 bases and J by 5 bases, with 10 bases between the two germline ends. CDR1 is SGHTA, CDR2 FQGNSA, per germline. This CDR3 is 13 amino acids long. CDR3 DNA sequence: TGTGCCAGCAGCTTCATTACTGAGACTGAAGCTTTCTTT. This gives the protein CASSFITETEAFF.

CDR3 sequence: CASSSNRGQGAEAFF. The CDR3 nucleotides read TGTGCCAGCAGCTCCAACCGGGGACAGGGGGCTGAAGCTTTCTTT. V is TRBV7-9 and J is TRBJ1-1, with 11 positions matching TRBD1. Germline V gene data show CDR1 as SEHNR and CDR2 as FQNEAQ (reference sequence). V was pared by 4 bases and J by 6 bases, with 7 bases of the junction left unmatched. This CDR3 spans 15 amino acids.

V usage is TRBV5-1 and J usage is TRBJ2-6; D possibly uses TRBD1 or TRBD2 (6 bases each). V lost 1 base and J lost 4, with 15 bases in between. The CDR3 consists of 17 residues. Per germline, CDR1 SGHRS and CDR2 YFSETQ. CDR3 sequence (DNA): TGCGCCAGCAGCTTGACAGGGACTCTTGGCGGGGCCAACGTCCTGACTTTC. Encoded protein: CASSLTGTLGGANVLTF.

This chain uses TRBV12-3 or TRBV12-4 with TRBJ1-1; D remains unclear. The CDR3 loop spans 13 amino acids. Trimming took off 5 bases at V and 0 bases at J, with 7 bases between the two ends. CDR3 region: CASSAQMNTEAFF. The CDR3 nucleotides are TGTGCCAGCAGTGCACAGATGAACACTGAAGCTTTCTTT.

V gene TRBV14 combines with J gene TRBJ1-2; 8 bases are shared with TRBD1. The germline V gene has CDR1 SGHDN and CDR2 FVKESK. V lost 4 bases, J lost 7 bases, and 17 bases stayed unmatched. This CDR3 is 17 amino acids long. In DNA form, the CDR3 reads TGTGCCAGCAGCCTCCTGACAGGGGCCGCGACGACTCTTGGCTACACCTTC. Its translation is CASSLLTGAATTLGYTF.

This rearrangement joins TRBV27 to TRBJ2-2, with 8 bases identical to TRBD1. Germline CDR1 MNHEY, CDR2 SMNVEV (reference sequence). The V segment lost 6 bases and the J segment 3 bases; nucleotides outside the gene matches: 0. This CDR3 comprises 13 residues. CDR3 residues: CASRTGDTGELFF. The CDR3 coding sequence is TGTGCCAGCAGGACAGGGGACACCGGGGAGCTGTTTTTT.

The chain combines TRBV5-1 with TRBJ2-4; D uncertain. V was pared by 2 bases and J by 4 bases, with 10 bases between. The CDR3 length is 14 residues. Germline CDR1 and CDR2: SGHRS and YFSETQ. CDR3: CASSLGTGKNIQYF. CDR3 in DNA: TGCGCCAGCAGCTTAGGAACGGGTAAAAACATTCAGTACTTC. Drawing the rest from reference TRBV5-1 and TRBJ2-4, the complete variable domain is KAGVTQTPRYLIKTRGQQVTLSCSPISGHRSVSWYQQTPGQGLQFLFEYFSETQRNKGNFPGRFSGRQFSNSRSEMNVSTLELGDSALYLCASSLGTGKNIQYFGAGTRLSVL.

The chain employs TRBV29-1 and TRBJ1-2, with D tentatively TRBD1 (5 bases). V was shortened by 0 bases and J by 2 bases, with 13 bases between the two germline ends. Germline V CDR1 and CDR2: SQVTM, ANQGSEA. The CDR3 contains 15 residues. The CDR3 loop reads CSVEDSHRLNYGYTF. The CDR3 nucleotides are TGCAGCGTTGAAGATTCCCACAGGCTAAACTATGGCTACACCTTC.

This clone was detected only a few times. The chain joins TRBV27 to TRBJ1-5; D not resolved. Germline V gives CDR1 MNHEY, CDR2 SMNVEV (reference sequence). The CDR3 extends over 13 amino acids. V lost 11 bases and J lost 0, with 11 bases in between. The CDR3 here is CASQAASNQPQHF. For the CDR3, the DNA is TGTGCCTCCCAGGCGGCTAGCAATCAGCCCCAGCATTTT.

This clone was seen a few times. Here the CDR3 DNA reads TGTGCCAGCTCACGCCCAGGGGACTATGGCTACACCTTC. This codes for CASSRPGDYGYTF. The chain recombines TRBV18 with TRBJ1-2; D is perhaps TRBD1 (6 bases). Trimming removed 4 bases from V and 3 bases from J, with 9 bases in between. The CDR3 sequence is 13 residues long. Germline V CDR1 and CDR2: KGHSH, LQKENI.

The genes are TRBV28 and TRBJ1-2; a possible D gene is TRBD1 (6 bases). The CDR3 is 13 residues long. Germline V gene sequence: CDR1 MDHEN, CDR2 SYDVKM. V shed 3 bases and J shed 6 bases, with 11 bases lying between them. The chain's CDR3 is CASSFQGLNGYTF. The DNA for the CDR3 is TGTGCCAGCAGTTTCCAGGGGCTAAATGGCTACACCTTC.

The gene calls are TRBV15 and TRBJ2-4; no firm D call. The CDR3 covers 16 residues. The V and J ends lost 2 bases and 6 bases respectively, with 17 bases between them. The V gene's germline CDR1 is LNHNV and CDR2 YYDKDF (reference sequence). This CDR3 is CATSRSIDRYPNIQYF. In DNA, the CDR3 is TGTGCCACCAGCAGAAGTATTGACCGTTATCCAAACATTCAGTACTTC.

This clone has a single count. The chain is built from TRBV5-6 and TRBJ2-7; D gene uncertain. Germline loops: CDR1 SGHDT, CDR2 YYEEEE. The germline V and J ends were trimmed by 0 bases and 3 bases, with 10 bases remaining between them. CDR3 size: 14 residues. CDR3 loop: CASSLGLNIYEQYF. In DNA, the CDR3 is TGTGCCAGCAGCTTGGGTCTTAACATCTACGAGCAGTACTTC.

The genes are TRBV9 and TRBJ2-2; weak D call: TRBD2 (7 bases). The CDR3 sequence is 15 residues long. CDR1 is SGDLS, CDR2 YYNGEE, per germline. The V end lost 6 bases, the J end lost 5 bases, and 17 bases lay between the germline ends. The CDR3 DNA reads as TGTGCCAGCACCCCCGGGGGGCTTGGAACCGGGGAGCTGTTTTTT. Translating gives CASTPGGLGTGELFF.

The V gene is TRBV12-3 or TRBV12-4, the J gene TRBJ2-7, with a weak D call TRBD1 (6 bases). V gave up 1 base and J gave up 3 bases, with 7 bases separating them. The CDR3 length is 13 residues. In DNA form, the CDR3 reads TGTGCCAGCAGTTTAGAACAGGGCTACGAGCAGTACTTC. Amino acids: CASSLEQGYEQYF.

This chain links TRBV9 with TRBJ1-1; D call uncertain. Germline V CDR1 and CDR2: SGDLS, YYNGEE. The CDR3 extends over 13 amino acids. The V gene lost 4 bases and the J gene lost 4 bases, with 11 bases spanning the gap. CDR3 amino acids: CASSTRSRTEAFF. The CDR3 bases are TGTGCCAGCAGCACCCGTTCCCGCACTGAAGCTTTCTTT.

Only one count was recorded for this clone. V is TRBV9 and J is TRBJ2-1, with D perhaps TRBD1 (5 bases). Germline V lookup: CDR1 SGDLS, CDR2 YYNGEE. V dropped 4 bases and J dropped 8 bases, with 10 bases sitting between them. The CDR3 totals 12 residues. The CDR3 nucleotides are TGTGCCAGCAGCCCAGGGTGGGATGAGCAGTTCTTC. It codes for CASSPGWDEQFF.

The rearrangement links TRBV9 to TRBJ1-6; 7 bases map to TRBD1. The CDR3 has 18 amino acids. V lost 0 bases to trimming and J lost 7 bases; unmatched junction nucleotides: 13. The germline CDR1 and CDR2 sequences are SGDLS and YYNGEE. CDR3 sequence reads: CASSVGPVKGAGNSPLHF. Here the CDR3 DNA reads TGTGCCAGCAGCGTAGGACCCGTCAAGGGGGCCGGGAATTCACCCCTCCACTTT.

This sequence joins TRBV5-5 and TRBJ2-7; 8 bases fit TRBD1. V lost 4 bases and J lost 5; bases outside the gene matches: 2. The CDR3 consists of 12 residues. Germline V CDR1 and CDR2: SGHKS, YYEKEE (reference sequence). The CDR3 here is CASSRTGNEQYF. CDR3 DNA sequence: TGTGCCAGCAGCCGGACAGGGAACGAGCAGTACTTC.

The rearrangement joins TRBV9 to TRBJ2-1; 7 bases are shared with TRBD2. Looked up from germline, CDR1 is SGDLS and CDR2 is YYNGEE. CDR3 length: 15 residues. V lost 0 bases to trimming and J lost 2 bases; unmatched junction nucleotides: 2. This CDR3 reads CASSVGGGAYNEQFF. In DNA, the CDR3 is TGTGCCAGCAGCGTAGGTGGGGGGGCCTACAATGAGCAGTTCTTC. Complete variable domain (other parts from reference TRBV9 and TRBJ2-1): DSGVTQTPKHLITATGQRVTLRCSPRSGDLSVYWYQQSLDQGLQFLIQYYNGEERAKGNILERFSAQQFPDLHSELNLSSLELGDSALYFCASSVGGGAYNEQFFGPGTRLTVL.

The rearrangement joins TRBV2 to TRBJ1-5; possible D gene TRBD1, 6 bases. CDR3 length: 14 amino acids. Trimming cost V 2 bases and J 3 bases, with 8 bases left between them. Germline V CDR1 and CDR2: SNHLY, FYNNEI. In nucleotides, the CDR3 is TGTGCCAGCAGTGAACGGACAGACAATCAGCCCCAGCATTTT. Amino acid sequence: CASSERTDNQPQHF.

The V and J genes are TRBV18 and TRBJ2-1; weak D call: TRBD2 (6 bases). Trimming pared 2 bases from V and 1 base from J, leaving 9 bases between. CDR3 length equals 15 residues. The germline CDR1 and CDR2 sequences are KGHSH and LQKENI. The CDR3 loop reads CASSPSGLSYNEQFF. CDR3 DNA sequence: TGTGCCAGCTCACCAAGCGGGCTGTCCTACAATGAGCAGTTCTTC.

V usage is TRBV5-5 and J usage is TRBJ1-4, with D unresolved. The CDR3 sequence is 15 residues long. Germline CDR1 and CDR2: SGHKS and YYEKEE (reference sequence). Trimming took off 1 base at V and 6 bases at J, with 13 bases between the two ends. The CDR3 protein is CASSLLPGSDEKLFF. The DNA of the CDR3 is TGTGCCAGCAGCTTGCTTCCGGGGTCGGATGAAAAACTGTTTTTT.

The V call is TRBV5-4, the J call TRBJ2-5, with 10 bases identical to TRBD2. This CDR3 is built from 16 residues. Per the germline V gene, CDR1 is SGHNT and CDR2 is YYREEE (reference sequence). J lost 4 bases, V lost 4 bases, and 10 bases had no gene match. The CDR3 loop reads CASSRSGGAVGETQYF. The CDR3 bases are TGTGCCAGCAGCAGGAGCGGGGGGGCCGTTGGAGAGACCCAGTACTTC.